This TCR beta chain derives from a study of cytomegalovirus exposure and HLA in healthy donors. This PCR relied on a set of 60 Vbeta primers and 13 Jbeta primers. Here immunoSEQ multiplex PCR was the method, and the copy in TCRdb shows in-frame clones only, minus some. This sample carries approximately 93,000 clones, with 3.4% going to the ten biggest clones. Germline CDR1 MNHEY, CDR2 SMNVEV (reference sequence). The CDR3 sequence is 15 residues long. V lost 6 bases to trimming and J lost 8 bases, with 19 bases between them. The clonotype comes from a woman in her twenties or thirties in good health and CMV-seronegative. The specimen was PBMCs. V usage is TRBV27 and J usage is TRBJ1-4; D possibly corresponds to TRBD1 (5 bases). The CDR3 loop is CASSPGTTREEKLFF. The CDR3 DNA follows: TGTGCCAGCAGCCCGGGGACTACGAGGGAGGAAAAACTGTTTTTT.